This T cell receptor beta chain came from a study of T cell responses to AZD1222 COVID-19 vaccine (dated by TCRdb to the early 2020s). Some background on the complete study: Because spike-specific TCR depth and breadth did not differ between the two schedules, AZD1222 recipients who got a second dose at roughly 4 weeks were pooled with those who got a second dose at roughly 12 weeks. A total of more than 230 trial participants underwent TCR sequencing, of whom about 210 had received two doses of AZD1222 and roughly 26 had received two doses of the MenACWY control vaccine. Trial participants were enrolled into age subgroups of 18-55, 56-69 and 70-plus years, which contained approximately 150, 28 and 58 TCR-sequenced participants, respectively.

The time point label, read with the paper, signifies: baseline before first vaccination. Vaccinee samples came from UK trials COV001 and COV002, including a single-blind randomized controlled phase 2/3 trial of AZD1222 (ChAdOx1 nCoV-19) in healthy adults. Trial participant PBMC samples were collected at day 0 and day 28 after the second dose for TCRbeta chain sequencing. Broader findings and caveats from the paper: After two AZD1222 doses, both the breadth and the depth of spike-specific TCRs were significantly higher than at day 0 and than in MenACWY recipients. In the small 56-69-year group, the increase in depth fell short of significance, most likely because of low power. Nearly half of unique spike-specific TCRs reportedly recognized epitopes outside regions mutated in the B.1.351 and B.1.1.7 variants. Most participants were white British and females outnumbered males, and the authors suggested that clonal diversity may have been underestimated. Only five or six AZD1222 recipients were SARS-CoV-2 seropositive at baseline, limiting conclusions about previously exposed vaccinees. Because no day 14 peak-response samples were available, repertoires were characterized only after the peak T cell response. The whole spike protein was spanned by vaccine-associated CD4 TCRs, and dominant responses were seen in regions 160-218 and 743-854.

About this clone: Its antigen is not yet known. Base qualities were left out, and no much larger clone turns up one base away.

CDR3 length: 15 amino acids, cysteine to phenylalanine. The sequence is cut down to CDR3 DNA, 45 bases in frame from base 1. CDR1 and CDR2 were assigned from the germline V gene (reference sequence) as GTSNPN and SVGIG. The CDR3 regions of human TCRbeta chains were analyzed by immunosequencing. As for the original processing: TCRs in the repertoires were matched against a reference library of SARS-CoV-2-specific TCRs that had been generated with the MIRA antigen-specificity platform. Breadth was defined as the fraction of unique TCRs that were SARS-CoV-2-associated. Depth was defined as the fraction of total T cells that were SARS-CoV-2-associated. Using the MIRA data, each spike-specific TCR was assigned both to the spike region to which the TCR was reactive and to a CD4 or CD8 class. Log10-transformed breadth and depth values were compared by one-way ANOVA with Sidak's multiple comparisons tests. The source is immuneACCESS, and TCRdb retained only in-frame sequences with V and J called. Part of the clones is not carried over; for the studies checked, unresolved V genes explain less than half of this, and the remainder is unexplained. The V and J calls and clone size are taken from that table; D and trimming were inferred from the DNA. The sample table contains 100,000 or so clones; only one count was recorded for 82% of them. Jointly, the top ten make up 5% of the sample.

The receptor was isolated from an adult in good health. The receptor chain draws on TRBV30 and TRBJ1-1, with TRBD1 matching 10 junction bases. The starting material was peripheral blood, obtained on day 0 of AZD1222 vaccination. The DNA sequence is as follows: TGTGCGGAAGGACAGGGGGTAGGATCGAACACTGAAGCTTTCTTT. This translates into CAEGQGVGSNTEAFF. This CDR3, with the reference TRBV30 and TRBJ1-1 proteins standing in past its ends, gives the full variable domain SQTIHQWPATLVQPVGSPLSLECTVEGTSNPNLYWYRQAAGRGLQLLFYSVGIGQISSEVPQNLSASRPQDRQFILSSKKLLLSDSGFYLCAEGQGVGSNTEAFFGQGTRLTVV.